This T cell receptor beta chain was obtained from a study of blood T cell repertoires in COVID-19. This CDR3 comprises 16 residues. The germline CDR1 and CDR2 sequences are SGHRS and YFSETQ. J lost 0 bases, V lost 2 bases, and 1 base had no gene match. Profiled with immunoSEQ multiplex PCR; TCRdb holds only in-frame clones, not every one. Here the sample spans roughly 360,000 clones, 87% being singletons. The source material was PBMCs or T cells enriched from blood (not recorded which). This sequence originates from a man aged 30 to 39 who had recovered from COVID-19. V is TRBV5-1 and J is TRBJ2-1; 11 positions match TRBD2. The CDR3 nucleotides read TGCGCCAGCAGCTTTACTAGCGGGGGCTCCTACAATGAGCAGTTCTTC. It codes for CASSFTSGGSYNEQFF.